The next 14 T cell receptor beta chains were all read from a single sample in a study of shared clonotypes between healthy human individuals. TCRdb's copy holds only in-frame clones and misses some; the assay was immunoSEQ multiplex PCR. The sample carries about 2.4 million clones, about 92% recorded once. The sequenced sample consisted of naive CD4+ T cells sorted from blood. Documented subset: CD45RA+ positively selected. These receptors were collected from a man aged 18 to 35 in good health.

This clone was found once. The chain carries TRBV6-1 and TRBJ1-4; D not certain. The CDR3 spans 15 residues. The V gene lost 6 bases and the J gene lost 0 bases, with 11 bases spanning the gap. Germline V CDR1 and CDR2: MNHNS, SASEGT. The CDR3 here is CASSLQVATNEKLFF. In nucleotides, the CDR3 is TGTGCCAGCAGCCTTCAGGTGGCAACTAATGAAAAACTGTTTTTT.

This chain uses TRBV14 with TRBJ2-6, with D possibly being TRBD2 (6 bases). The CDR3 has 18 amino acids. Germline CDR1 SGHDN, CDR2 FVKESK. V was clipped by 4 bases and J by 1 base, with 17 bases between them. CDR3 region: CASSRDEGLISGANVLTF. The CDR3 nucleotides are TGTGCCAGCAGCCGGGACGAGGGACTGATATCTGGGGCCAACGTCCTGACTTTC. Full variable domain (outside the CDR3, taken from reference TRBV14 and TRBJ2-6): EAGVTQFPSHSVIEKGQTVTLRCDPISGHDNLYWYRRVMGKEIKFLLHFVKESKQDESGMPNNRFLAERTGGTYSTLKVQPAELEDSGVYFCASSRDEGLISGANVLTFGAGSRLTVL.

The chain employs TRBV9 and TRBJ2-7; 8 bases match TRBD1. CDR1 and CDR2 from the germline V gene are SGDLS and YYNGEE. There are 15 residues in the CDR3. Trimming cost V 3 bases and J 0 bases; bases outside gene matches: 5. CDR3 DNA: TGTGCCAGCAGCGGGACAGGGTCTTGCTCCTACGAGCAGTACTTC. Protein product: CASSGTGSCSYEQYF.

The genes are TRBV7-4 and TRBJ2-7; D is undetermined. The germline V gene has CDR1 SGHVT and CDR2 SQSDAQ. Between the trimmed V and J ends, which lost 4 bases and 6 bases, there was a span of 19 bases. There are 15 residues in the CDR3. DNA of the CDR3: TGTGCCAGCAGCTCACACCGCCCCTTACGATGCGAGCAGTACTTC. Translation: CASSSHRPLRCEQYF.

V gene TRBV21-1 combines with J gene TRBJ2-5. TRBV21-1 represents a pseudogene. The CDR3 runs to 16 residues. In DNA form, the CDR3 reads TGTGCCAGCAGCAAGCCCGAGACCCATTACCAAGAGACCCAGTACTTC. It encodes CASSKPETHYQETQYF.

The chain links TRBV27 to TRBJ2-5; 10 nucleotides line up with TRBD1. The CDR3 loop spans 16 amino acids. The trim removed 5 bases at V and 5 bases at J, leaving 11 bases unmatched. Germline V CDR1 and CDR2: MNHEY, SMNVEV (reference sequence). CDR3 amino acids: CASSLWTGGKTETQYF. The CDR3 DNA sequence: TGTGCCAGCAGTCTTTGGACAGGGGGGAAGACGGAGACCCAGTACTTC.

The chain combines TRBV5-1 with TRBJ1-1; D uncertain. The CDR3 has 18 residues. Germline V CDR1 and CDR2: SGHRS, YFSETQ. Between the trimmed V and J ends, which lost 0 bases and 1 base, there was a span of 19 bases. The CDR3 loop reads CASSLGFGPAEGNTEAFF. The CDR3, as DNA: TGCGCCAGCAGCTTGGGATTCGGACCCGCCGAAGGGAACACTGAAGCTTTCTTT. Full variable domain (rest looked up from reference TRBV5-1 and TRBJ1-1): KAGVTQTPRYLIKTRGQQVTLSCSPISGHRSVSWYQQTPGQGLQFLFEYFSETQRNKGNFPGRFSGRQFSNSRSEMNVSTLELGDSALYLCASSLGFGPAEGNTEAFFGQGTRLTVV.

The count of this clone is one. The chain links TRBV28 to TRBJ2-7; a weak D match, TRBD2 (6 bases). The CDR3 covers 15 residues. Germline CDR1 reads MDHEN; CDR2 reads SYDVKM. Between the trimmed V and J ends, which lost 6 bases and 3 bases, there was a span of 18 bases. In DNA, the CDR3 is TGTGCCAGCAGGGCTACTAGCCTGGGCCGCTACGAGCAGTACTTC. Its protein product is CASRATSLGRYEQYF.

The chain has TRBV7-3 and TRBJ2-3; D possibly corresponds to TRBD1 (6 bases). The V end was cut by 4 bases, the J end by 6 bases, with 8 bases between. The CDR3 consists of 12 residues. The germline gives CDR1 SGHTA, CDR2 FQGTGA. The CDR3 is CASSSGADTQYF. CDR3 nucleotide sequence: TGTGCCAGCAGCTCAGGGGCGGATACGCAGTATTTT. Filled out from reference TRBV7-3 and TRBJ2-3, the complete variable domain reads GAGVSQTPSNKVTEKGKYVELRCDPISGHTALYWYRQSLGQGPEFLIYFQGTGAADDSGLPNDRFFAVRPEGSVSTLKIQRTERGDSAVYLCASSSGADTQYFGPGTRLTVL.

This chain connects TRBV7-2 to TRBJ1-6; D possibly corresponds to TRBD1 (6 bases). The germline V and J ends were trimmed by 7 bases and 9 bases, with 19 bases remaining between them. The CDR3 is 15 residues long. CDR1 is SGHTA and CDR2 is FQGNSA in the germline V gene. The CDR3 region is CASTPGGTQGSPLHF. The CDR3 region has the DNA TGTGCCAGCACCCCTGGGGGGACACAGGGTTCACCCCTCCACTTT.

This sequence joins TRBV7-9 and TRBJ1-4; D gene ambiguous. V lost 4 bases, J lost 7 bases, and 13 bases lay in between. The CDR3 length is 14 residues. From germline, CDR1 is SEHNR and CDR2 FQNEAQ (reference sequence). The CDR3 region has the DNA TGTGCCAGCAGCTCCCACATGGGGAGTGAAAAACTGTTTTTT. Translating gives CASSSHMGSEKLFF.

CDR3 loop: CAISESEGTGSNEQFF. The CDR3 DNA reads TGTGCCATCAGTGAGTCAGAGGGGACAGGGAGCAATGAGCAGTTCTTC. J is TRBJ2-1 and V is TRBV10-3, with 9 bases aligning to TRBD1. Germline CDR1 reads ENHRY; CDR2 reads SYGVKD. The CDR3 is 16 residues long. Unmatched junction bases numbered 6, after V lost 0 bases and J lost 6 bases.

In DNA, the CDR3 is TGCGCCAGCAGCTTCAATTCCTACGAGCAGTACTTC. Translation: CASSFNSYEQYF. V and J are TRBV5-1 and TRBJ2-7, with D hard to call. The V gene lost 2 bases and the J gene lost 1 base, with 4 bases spanning the gap. CDR3 length equals 12 residues. Germline loops: CDR1 SGHRS, CDR2 YFSETQ.

This clone occurred once. V is TRBV7-2 and J is TRBJ1-2; TRBD1 agrees at 9 bases. The CDR3 extends over 14 amino acids. Germline trimming cut 2 bases from V and 8 bases from J; bases unmatched to any gene: 6. Germline V lookup: CDR1 SGHTA, CDR2 FQGNSA. The CDR3 DNA follows: TGTGCCAGCAGCTTAACGGGACAGGGAGGCGGCTACACCTTC. Translated: CASSLTGQGGGYTF.